The rows below give T cell receptor beta chains drawn from one sample of a study of shared clonotypes between healthy human individuals. Measured with immunoSEQ multiplex PCR; TCRdb has only the in-frame clones, and not every one. The sample holds 190,000 or so clones; over 50% are singletons and the top ten take less than 11%. The material sequenced was memory CD4+ T cells sorted from blood. The receptors shown here come from a young man in good health. Each CDR3 is given with its conserved first and last residue. D genes are given only for firm matches. Rows may omit the clone size; those that give it use once, few, many or a size class.

v_call,cdr3_length,clone_size,d_call,j_call,cdr3_nt,cdr3_aa
TRBV2,13,few,NA,TRBJ2-1,TGTGCCAGCAGTGAGAGGGCGGTCTATGAGCAGTTCTTC,CASSERAVYEQFF
TRBV15,15,NA,NA,TRBJ1-5,TGTGCCACCAGCAGCGGGGACATTGCTAATCAGCCCCAGCATTTT,CATSSGDIANQPQHF
TRBV6-6,14,NA,TRBD1,TRBJ1-5,TGTGCCAGCAGGGGGGACAGGGGACATCAGCCCCAGCATTTT,CASRGDRGHQPQHF
TRBV27,16,few,TRBD1,TRBJ1-5,TGTGCCAGCAGTTTCCGGGACAGAACCCTTAATCAGCCCCAGCATTTT,CASSFRDRTLNQPQHF
TRBV5-1,16,NA,NA,TRBJ2-3,TGCGCCAGCAGCTTGGTTCTTGGAGGGAGATCAGATACGCAGTATTTT,CASSLVLGGRSDTQYF
TRBV18,12,NA,NA,TRBJ2-7,TGTGCCAGCTCAGGACAGTCACCCGAGCAGTACTTC,CASSGQSPEQYF
TRBV27,14,NA,NA,TRBJ2-5,TGTGCCAGCAGTTCGGACCAAAGGCAAGAGACCCAGTACTTC,CASSSDQRQETQYF
TRBV5-4,15,NA,NA,TRBJ2-2,TGTGCCAGCAGCTTTAGCGGAAGAAACACCGGGGAGCTGTTTTTT,CASSFSGRNTGELFF
TRBV5-5,14,few,TRBD1,TRBJ1-1,TGTGCCAGCAGCTTATGGACAGGGAACACTGAAGCTTTCTTT,CASSLWTGNTEAFF
TRBV7-2,14,NA,NA,TRBJ2-5,TGTGCCAGCAGCTTAGTGGGGGGTTTGGAGACCCAGTACTTC,CASSLVGGLETQYF
TRBV28,13,NA,TRBD1,TRBJ1-1,TGTGCCAGCAGTTTACCAGGGGGGCGGGAAGCTTTCTTT,CASSLPGGREAFF
TRBV7-8,15,few,NA,TRBJ2-5,TGTGCCAGCAGCCCCGGAGGAGGGGTGACGAGACCCCAGTACTTC,CASSPGGGVTRPQYF
TRBV9,16,once,TRBD1,TRBJ2-1,TGTGCCAGCAGCCCCCGAGGGGGCACCAGCCCCAATGAGCAGTTCTTC,CASSPRGGTSPNEQFF
TRBV11-2,16,NA,TRBD2,TRBJ2-7,TGTGCCAGCAGCTTTCCCACTAGCGGGGGAACCTACGAGCAGTACTTC,CASSFPTSGGTYEQYF
TRBV18,14,NA,NA,TRBJ2-3,TGTGCCAGCTCACCATCGGGGCGCCCAGATACGCAGTATTTT,CASSPSGRPDTQYF
TRBV18,17,medium-sized,TRBD1,TRBJ2-3,TGTGCCAGCTCACCACCGACAGGGGGTAGGCGCACAGATACGCAGTATTTT,CASSPPTGGRRTDTQYF
TRBV6-1,15,NA,TRBD2,TRBJ2-7,TGTGCCAGCAGTGAAGTACTAGCGGGAGTGTACGAGCAGTACTTC,CASSEVLAGVYEQYF
TRBV5-6,16,NA,TRBD1,TRBJ1-2,TGTGCCAGCAGCTTTTATGAGACCGACAGGGGGTATGGCTACACCTTC,CASSFYETDRGYGYTF
TRBV18,20,NA,TRBD1,TRBJ2-1,TGTGCCAGCTCACCAGGCGCTACGAGACCCGGGACAGGCGGATACAATGAGCAGTTCTTC,CASSPGATRPGTGGYNEQFF
TRBV11-2,13,NA,NA,TRBJ2-5,TGTGCCAGCAGCTTAGGGGGACAAGAGACCCAGTACTTC,CASSLGGQETQYF
TRBV6-5,14,few,NA,TRBJ1-5,TGTGCCAGCAGTTACTCCGACAGGAATCAGCCCCAGCATTTT,CASSYSDRNQPQHF
TRBV27,16,NA,TRBD1,TRBJ2-7,TGTGCCAGCAGTTCAGGCAGGGGGCGGGGAACCTACGAGCAGTACTTC,CASSSGRGRGTYEQYF
TRBV29-1,11,NA,NA,TRBJ2-4,TGCAGCGTTGAGAACAGCGACATTCAGTACTTC,CSVENSDIQYF
TRBV28,18,few,NA,TRBJ1-2,TGTGCCAGCAGTTTCCCGCCTGGAGGGGGGGCTCATAGCTATGGCTACACCTTC,CASSFPPGGGAHSYGYTF
TRBV7-3,16,NA,NA,TRBJ2-2,TGTGCCAGCAGCTTAATAGGGGGGCGAGACACCGGGGAGCTGTTTTTT,CASSLIGGRDTGELFF
TRBV15,15,NA,NA,TRBJ2-3,TGTGCCACCAGCAGAGATCAGTCGGGCGGGGATACGCAGTATTTT,CATSRDQSGGDTQYF
TRBV7-6,16,few,TRBD2,TRBJ2-1,TGTGCCAGCAGCTATACTGGACTAGCGGGCGACAATGAGCAGTTCTTC,CASSYTGLAGDNEQFF
TRBV6-1,13,NA,NA,TRBJ2-7,TGTGCCAGCAGCCTCGAAGGTTCCTACGAGCAGTACTTC,CASSLEGSYEQYF
TRBV6-6,12,few,NA,TRBJ2-7,TGTGCCAGCAGGGGACCGAGCTACGAGCAGTACTTC,CASRGPSYEQYF
TRBV6-5,15,NA,TRBD2,TRBJ2-3,TGTGCCAGCAGTTACGGGGGGGGGATGACAGATACGCAGTATTTT,CASSYGGGMTDTQYF
TRBV14,12,NA,NA,TRBJ1-5,TGTGCCAGCACCCCTACCCCCCAGCCCCAGCATTTT,CASTPTPQPQHF
TRBV11-2,16,NA,TRBD1,TRBJ2-2,TGTGCCAGCAGCTTAGGGGCACAGGGGGCGCCTGGGGAGCTGTTTTTT,CASSLGAQGAPGELFF
TRBV28,15,NA,NA,TRBJ1-5,TGTGCCAGCAGTTTTCCCGGACCGAGATATCAGCCCCAGCATTTT,CASSFPGPRYQPQHF
TRBV28,16,NA,NA,TRBJ2-3,TGTGCCAGCAGTTCTCGTAGTTGGACGGGGACAGATACGCAGTATTTT,CASSSRSWTGTDTQYF
TRBV7-3,15,NA,NA,TRBJ1-3,TGTGCCAGCAGCTTAGGTCCAACTACTGGAAACACCATATATTTT,CASSLGPTTGNTIYF
TRBV9,16,many,TRBD1,TRBJ1-2,TGTGCCAGCAGCCTCCGGGACAGGGGGATTTCGGATGGCTACACCTTC,CASSLRDRGISDGYTF
TRBV5-1,14,NA,TRBD1,TRBJ1-1,TGCGCCAGCAGGGGACAGGGGGCGGACACTGAAGCTTTCTTT,CASRGQGADTEAFF
TRBV7-3,15,NA,NA,TRBJ2-7,TGTGCCAGCAGCTTACAGGCAGGGTCCCTCTACGAGCAGTACTTC,CASSLQAGSLYEQYF
TRBV27,18,once,TRBD2,TRBJ2-7,TGTGCCAGCAGTTCTTCCGGGACTAAGGGTACGCGCTCCTACGAGCAGTACTTC,CASSSSGTKGTRSYEQYF
TRBV6-5,11,few,NA,TRBJ2-7,TGTGCCAGCAGACAGGGTTACGAGCAGTACTTC,CASRQGYEQYF
TRBV9,14,NA,NA,TRBJ2-7,TGTGCCAGCAGCCCCCGGGACATAGCCTACGAGCAGTACTTC,CASSPRDIAYEQYF
TRBV7-9,15,few,TRBD1,TRBJ1-1,TGTGCCAGCAGCTTAGCAAGGGGGCTGGACACTGAAGCTTTCTTT,CASSLARGLDTEAFF
TRBV7-2,13,few,NA,TRBJ2-1,TGTGCCAGCAGCTTAGTCTGGGACGGGCAGCAGTTCTTC,CASSLVWDGQQFF
TRBV9,13,NA,TRBD2,TRBJ2-1,TGTGCCAGCAGCGAAGAGCGGGAGGCTCAGCAGTTCTTC,CASSEEREAQQFF
TRBV5-4,13,NA,NA,TRBJ2-1,TGTGCCAGCAGCGCTACCTCGGACAATGAGCAGTTCTTC,CASSATSDNEQFF
TRBV11-3,19,NA,NA,TRBJ2-5,TGTGCCAGCAGCAAAGGAAAGGAGCGGGCCCCACCCCGGCAAGAGACCCAGTACTTC,CASSKGKERAPPRQETQYF
TRBV5-7,11,NA,NA,TRBJ2-7,TGTGCCAGCAGCGCCCCCTACGAGCAGTACTTC,CASSAPYEQYF
TRBV5-1,22,few,TRBD2,TRBJ2-2,TGCGCCAGCAGCTACCAAACGACTAGCGGGAGGGGTACAAGGGGCCTCGCCGGGGAGCTGTTTTTT,CASSYQTTSGRGTRGLAGELFF
TRBV30,12,NA,NA,TRBJ2-7,TGTGCCTGGAGTGGAGATTCCTACGAGCAGTACTTC,CAWSGDSYEQYF
TRBV13,15,NA,NA,TRBJ2-3,TGTGCCAGCAGCTTACTAGACCCCGGGGCAGATACGCAGTATTTT,CASSLLDPGADTQYF
TRBV19,13,NA,NA,TRBJ2-7,TGTGCCAGTAGTAGGGGCCAGTACTACGAGCAGTACTTC,CASSRGQYYEQYF
TRBV18,15,NA,NA,TRBJ1-1,TGTGCCAGCTCACCAATGTCAGTACTGAACACTGAAGCTTTCTTT,CASSPMSVLNTEAFF
TRBV5-4,15,few,NA,TRBJ2-5,TGTGCCAGCAGCTTCGGTTGGGGGGCCCTTGAGACCCAGTACTTC,CASSFGWGALETQYF
TRBV14,17,NA,TRBD1,TRBJ2-1,TGTGCCAGCAGCCCGCGAACAGGGGCCCTCTCCTACAATGAGCAGTTCTTC,CASSPRTGALSYNEQFF
TRBV7-3,14,few,NA,TRBJ2-7,TGTGCCAGCAGCTCCAGGGGACCCACCGACGAGCAGTACTTC,CASSSRGPTDEQYF
TRBV4-1,16,NA,TRBD2,TRBJ2-1,TGCGCCAGCAGCCCAGTAGGGCGGGAGGTTAAGAATGAGCAGTTCTTC,CASSPVGREVKNEQFF
TRBV7-2,12,NA,NA,TRBJ2-7,TGTGCCAGCAGCTTAGATTTGGGGTGGCAGTACTTC,CASSLDLGWQYF
TRBV7-3,16,NA,NA,TRBJ2-1,TGTGCCAGCAGCTTGACAGTGGACTACCTCCACAATGAGCAGTTCTTC,CASSLTVDYLHNEQFF
TRBV2,16,few,NA,TRBJ1-5,TGTGCCAGCACTGACAGCGCCGGAATGAGCAATCAGCCCCAGCATTTT,CASTDSAGMSNQPQHF